The rows below give T cell receptor beta chains drawn from one sample of a study of blood T cell repertoires in COVID-19. Some clones are missing from TCRdb's copy, which holds only in-frame ones; the method was immunoSEQ multiplex PCR. The profile shows 200,000 to 250,000 clones, roughly 88% of them singletons. The material sequenced was peripheral blood. The source is an elderly man with acute or convalescent COVID-19. Both conserved end residues are part of each CDR3.

CDR3aa	j_gene	v_gene
CASSEKTGLSTDTQYF	TRBJ2-3	TRBV3-1/TRBV3-2
CASSSGISNQPQHF	TRBJ1-5	TRBV6-5
CASSQVTAGGEGEQFF	TRBJ2-1	TRBV4-2
CASTPGAGGEETQYF	TRBJ2-5	TRBV7-2
CASRERRNQETQYF	TRBJ2-5	TRBV28
CASSQRGYPTDTQYF	TRBJ2-3	TRBV28
CASRGGGETQYF	TRBJ2-5	TRBV19
CASREGVSQPQHF	TRBJ1-5	TRBV12-3/TRBV12-4
CASSVDYAIYGYTF	TRBJ1-2	TRBV19
CASSLQGGNSPLHF	TRBJ1-6	TRBV4-2
CSVQPQGQGTEAFF	TRBJ1-1	TRBV29-1
CASSLKGEPSGNTIYF	TRBJ1-3	TRBV7-6
CASSPPTGVYEQYF	TRBJ2-7	TRBV6-2/TRBV6-3
CASFPTGQGTGELFF	TRBJ2-2	TRBV4-1
CASSEGIMGTGAYEQYF	TRBJ2-7	TRBV2
CASRGQGYENTIYF	TRBJ1-3	TRBV19
CASKVRTGEQPQHF	TRBJ1-5	TRBV19
CASSDGDPPSFGGTEAFF	TRBJ1-1	TRBV25-1
CASSFYGEPTQYF	TRBJ2-3	TRBV6-5
CASGLAGDAGELFF	TRBJ2-2	TRBV19
CATSRGQGLAGAPTGNEQFF	TRBJ2-1	TRBV15
CASSRDSGNTIYF	TRBJ1-3	TRBV2
CASCSGRTETQYF	TRBJ2-5	TRBV7-2
CASSLGTSSYNEQFF	TRBJ2-1	TRBV7-3
CASSSLGGEQYF	TRBJ2-7	TRBV4-1
CASSSFGTGGFEKLFF	TRBJ1-4	TRBV5-6
CASSRRTGGEGGEKLFF	TRBJ1-4	TRBV4-2
CASSLVAGLETQYF	TRBJ2-5	TRBV5-1
CASTGLAGPSYEQYF	TRBJ2-7	TRBV19
CASSFLLAGRGGETQYF	TRBJ2-5	TRBV7-2
CSVVEGTYEQYF	TRBJ2-7	TRBV29-1
CASSSRQGSNTEAFF	TRBJ1-1	TRBV18
CASSFTPPFFAFF	TRBJ1-1	TRBV7-2
CASSARTVPGIQYF	TRBJ2-4	TRBV28
CASLVGQSGNTIYF	TRBJ1-3	TRBV28
CASSPLGAETQYF	TRBJ2-5	TRBV7-7
CASSTGGQGYGYTF	TRBJ1-2	TRBV6-5
CASSVTSGGRGNTEAFF	TRBJ1-1	TRBV9
CASHTGRSSTGSRTEAFF	TRBJ1-1	TRBV19
CASSKRDSQETQYF	TRBJ2-5	TRBV21-1
CASSLNRVQPQHF	TRBJ1-5	TRBV12-3/TRBV12-4
CASSFRGNGYTF	TRBJ1-2	TRBV5-5
CASSFPGQGNTGELFF	TRBJ2-2	TRBV5-1
CASSPRFGGSTGELFF	TRBJ2-2	TRBV18
CASSLDRKTGELFF	TRBJ2-2	TRBV7-2
CASSLLQGIRGEKLFF	TRBJ1-4	TRBV14
CASSLYLGHVVTNEKLFF	TRBJ1-4	TRBV4-3
CASSLRGRGEAFF	TRBJ1-1	TRBV7-2
CASSPNLSEQFF	TRBJ2-1	TRBV18
CASSRGQGYNEQFF	TRBJ2-1	TRBV18
CSVRGQGIYQETQYF	TRBJ2-5	TRBV29-1
CASSWGQGNTEAFF	TRBJ1-1	TRBV5-1
CASSSLGLGDTEAFF	TRBJ1-1	TRBV7-8
CASSVKTGPANEKLFF	TRBJ1-4	TRBV25-1
CASSSQTGPYEQYF	TRBJ2-7	TRBV11-2